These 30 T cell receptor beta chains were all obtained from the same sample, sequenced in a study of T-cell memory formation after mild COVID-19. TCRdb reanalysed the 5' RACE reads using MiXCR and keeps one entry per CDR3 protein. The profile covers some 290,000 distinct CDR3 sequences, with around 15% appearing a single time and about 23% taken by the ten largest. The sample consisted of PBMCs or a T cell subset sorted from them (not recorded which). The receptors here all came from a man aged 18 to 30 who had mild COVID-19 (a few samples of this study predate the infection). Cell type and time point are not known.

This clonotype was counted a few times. The CDR3 sequence: CASSPGTGYSPLHF. CDR3 sequence (DNA): TGTGCCAGCAGCCCCGGGACAGGGTATTCACCCCTCCACTTT. The rearrangement links TRBV12-3 or TRBV12-4 to TRBJ1-6; 9 nucleotides match TRBD1. V shed 6 bases and J 8 bases; nucleotides not matched to a gene: 5. This CDR3 region has 14 residues.

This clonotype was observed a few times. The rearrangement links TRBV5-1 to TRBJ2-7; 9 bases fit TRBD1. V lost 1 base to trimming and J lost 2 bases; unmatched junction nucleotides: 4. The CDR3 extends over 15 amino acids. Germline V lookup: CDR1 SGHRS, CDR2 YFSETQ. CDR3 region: CASSLMTGGAYEQYV. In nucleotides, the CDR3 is TGCGCCAGCAGCTTGATGACAGGGGGGGCCTACGAGCAGTACGTC.

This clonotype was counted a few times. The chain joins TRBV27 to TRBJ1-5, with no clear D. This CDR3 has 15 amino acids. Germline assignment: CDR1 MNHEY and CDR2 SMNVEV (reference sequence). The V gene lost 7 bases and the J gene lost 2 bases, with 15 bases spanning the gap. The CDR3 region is CASTTFPIGNQPQHF. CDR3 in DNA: TGTGCCAGCACCACGTTTCCTATTGGCAATCAGCCCCAGCATTTT.

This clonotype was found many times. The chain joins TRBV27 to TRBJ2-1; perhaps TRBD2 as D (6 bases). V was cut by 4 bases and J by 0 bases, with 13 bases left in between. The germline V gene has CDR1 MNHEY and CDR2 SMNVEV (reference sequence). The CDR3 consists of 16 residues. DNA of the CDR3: TGTGCCAGCAGTTCTCTGACTAGGGGCTCCTACAATGAGCAGTTCTTC. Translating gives CASSSLTRGSYNEQFF.

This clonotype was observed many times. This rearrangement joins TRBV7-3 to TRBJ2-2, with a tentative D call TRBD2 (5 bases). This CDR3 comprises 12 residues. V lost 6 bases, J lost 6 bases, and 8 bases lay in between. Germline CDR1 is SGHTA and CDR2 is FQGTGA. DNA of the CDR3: TGTGCCAGCAGGAGCGGCCCCGGGGAGCTGTTTTTT. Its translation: CASRSGPGELFF.

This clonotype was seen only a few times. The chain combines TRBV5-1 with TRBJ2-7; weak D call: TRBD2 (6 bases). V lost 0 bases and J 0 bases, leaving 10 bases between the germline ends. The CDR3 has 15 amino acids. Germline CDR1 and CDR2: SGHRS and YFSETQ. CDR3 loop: CASSLATGVSYEQYF. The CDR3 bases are TGCGCCAGCAGCTTGGCGACGGGGGTCTCCTACGAGCAGTACTTC.

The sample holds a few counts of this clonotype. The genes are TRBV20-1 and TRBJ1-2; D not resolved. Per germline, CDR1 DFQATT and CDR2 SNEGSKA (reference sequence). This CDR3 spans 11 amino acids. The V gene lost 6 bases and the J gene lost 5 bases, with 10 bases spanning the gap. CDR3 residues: CSAQAVYGYTF. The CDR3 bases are TGCAGTGCCCAGGCAGTATATGGCTACACCTTC.

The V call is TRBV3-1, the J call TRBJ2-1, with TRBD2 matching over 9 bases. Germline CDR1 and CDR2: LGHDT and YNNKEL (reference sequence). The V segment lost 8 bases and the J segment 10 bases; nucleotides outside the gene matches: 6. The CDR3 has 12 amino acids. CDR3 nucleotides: TGTGCCAGCTGTAGCGGGGGCAGGGAGCAGTTCTTC. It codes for CASCSGGREQFF.

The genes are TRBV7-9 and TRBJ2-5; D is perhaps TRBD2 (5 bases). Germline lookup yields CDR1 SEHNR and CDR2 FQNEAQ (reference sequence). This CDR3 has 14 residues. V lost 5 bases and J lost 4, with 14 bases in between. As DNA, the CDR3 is TGTGCCAGCAGCAACACAGCGGTCGGAGAGACCCAGTACTTC. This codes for CASSNTAVGETQYF.

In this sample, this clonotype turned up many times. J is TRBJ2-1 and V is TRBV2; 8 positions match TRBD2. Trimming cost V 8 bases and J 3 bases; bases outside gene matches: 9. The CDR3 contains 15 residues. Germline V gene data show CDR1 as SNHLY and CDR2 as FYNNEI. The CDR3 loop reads CASAAQAGGYNEQFF. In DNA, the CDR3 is TGTGCCAGCGCGGCCCAGGCGGGGGGCTACAATGAGCAGTTCTTC.

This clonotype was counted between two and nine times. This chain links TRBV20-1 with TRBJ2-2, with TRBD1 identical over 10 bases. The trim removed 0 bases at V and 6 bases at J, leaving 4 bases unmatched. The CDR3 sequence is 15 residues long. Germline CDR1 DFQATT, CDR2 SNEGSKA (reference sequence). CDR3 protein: CSAREGGTGAGELFF. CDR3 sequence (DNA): TGCAGTGCTAGAGAGGGTGGGACAGGGGCCGGGGAGCTGTTTTTT.

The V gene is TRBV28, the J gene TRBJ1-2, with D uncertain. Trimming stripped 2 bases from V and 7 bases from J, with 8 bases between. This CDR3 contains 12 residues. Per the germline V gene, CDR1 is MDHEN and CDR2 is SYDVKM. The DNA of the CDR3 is TGTGCCAGCAGTTTAAGGGAGGGTGGCTACACCTTC. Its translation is CASSLREGGYTF.

The CDR3 is CSATGDRNQPQHF. CDR3 DNA sequence: TGCAGTGCGACAGGGGATCGGAATCAGCCCCAGCATTTT. The chain is built from TRBV20-1 and TRBJ1-5, with TRBD1 matching over 8 bases. Germline-derived CDR1 and CDR2 are DFQATT and SNEGSKA (reference sequence). This CDR3 region has 13 residues. J lost 4 bases, V lost 6 bases, and 5 bases had no gene match.

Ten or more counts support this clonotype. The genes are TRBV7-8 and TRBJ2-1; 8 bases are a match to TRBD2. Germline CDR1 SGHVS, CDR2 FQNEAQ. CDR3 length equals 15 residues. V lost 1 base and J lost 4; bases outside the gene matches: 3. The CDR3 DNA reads TGTGCCAGCAGCTTAGACGGGGGGGTATACAATGAGCAGTTCTTC. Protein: CASSLDGGVYNEQFF.

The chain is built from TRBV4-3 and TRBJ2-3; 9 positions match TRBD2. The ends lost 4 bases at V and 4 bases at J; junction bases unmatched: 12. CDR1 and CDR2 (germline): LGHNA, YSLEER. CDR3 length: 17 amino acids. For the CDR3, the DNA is TGCGCCAGCAGCCCCTGGGGCGGCGGGGGGGCCGCAGATACGCAGTATTTT. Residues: CASSPWGGGGAADTQYF.

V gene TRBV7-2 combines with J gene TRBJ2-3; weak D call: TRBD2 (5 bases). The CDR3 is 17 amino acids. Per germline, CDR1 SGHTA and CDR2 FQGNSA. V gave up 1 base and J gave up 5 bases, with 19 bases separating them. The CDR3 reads CASSLGLAATLGDTQYF. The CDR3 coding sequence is TGTGCCAGCAGCTTAGGGCTAGCAGCAACCTTGGGAGATACGCAGTATTTT.

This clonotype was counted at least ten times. DNA for the CDR3: TGTGCCAGCAGCGCTTACACCGGGGAGCTGTTTTTT. This translates into CASSAYTGELFF. The V gene is TRBV7-2, the J gene TRBJ2-2; no definite D call. The CDR3 loop spans 12 amino acids. V was trimmed by 5 bases and J by 3 bases, leaving 4 bases between them. The germline V gene encodes CDR1 SGHTA and CDR2 FQGNSA. Combining the CDR3 with reference TRBV7-2 and TRBJ2-2 gives the whole variable domain GAGVSQSPSNKVTEKGKDVELRCDPISGHTALYWYRQSLGQGLEFLIYFQGNSAPDKSGLPSDRFSAERTGGSVSTLTIQRTQQEDSAVYLCASSAYTGELFFGEGSRLTVL.

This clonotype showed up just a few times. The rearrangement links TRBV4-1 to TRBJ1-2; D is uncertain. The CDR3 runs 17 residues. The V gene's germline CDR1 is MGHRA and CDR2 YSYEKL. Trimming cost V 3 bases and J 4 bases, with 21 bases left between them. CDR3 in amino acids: CASSQLHGIGDIYGYTF. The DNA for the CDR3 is TGCGCCAGCAGCCAGCTACACGGCATTGGGGATATCTATGGCTACACCTTC.

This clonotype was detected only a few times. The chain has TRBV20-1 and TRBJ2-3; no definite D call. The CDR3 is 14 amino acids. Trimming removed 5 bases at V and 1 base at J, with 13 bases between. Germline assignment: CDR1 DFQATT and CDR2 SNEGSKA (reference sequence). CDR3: CSAPPGVGTDTQYF. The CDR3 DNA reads TGCAGTGCTCCACCGGGTGTGGGCACAGATACGCAGTATTTT.

CDR3 bases: TGTGCCAGCAGTTCCCGCCACAGGGGTAACACTGAAGCTTTCTTT. Translation: CASSSRHRGNTEAFF. V is TRBV28 and J is TRBJ1-1; 7 positions match TRBD1. V lost 4 bases to trimming and J lost 2 bases; unmatched junction nucleotides: 7. This CDR3 region has 15 residues. Germline-derived CDR1 and CDR2 are MDHEN and SYDVKM.

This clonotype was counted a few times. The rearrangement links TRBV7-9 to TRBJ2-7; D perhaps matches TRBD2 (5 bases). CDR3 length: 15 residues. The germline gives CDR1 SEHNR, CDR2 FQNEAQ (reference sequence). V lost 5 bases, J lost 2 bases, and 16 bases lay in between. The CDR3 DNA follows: TGTGCCAGCAGCCCCTGGACGGACTCGGCCTACGAGCAGTACTTC. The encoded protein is CASSPWTDSAYEQYF.

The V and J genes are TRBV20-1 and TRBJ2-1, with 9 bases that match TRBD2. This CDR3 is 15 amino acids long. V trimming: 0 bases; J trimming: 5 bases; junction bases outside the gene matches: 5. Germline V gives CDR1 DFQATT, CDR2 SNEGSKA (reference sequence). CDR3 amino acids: CSARDPGLAHNEQFF. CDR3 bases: TGCAGTGCTAGAGATCCGGGACTAGCCCACAATGAGCAGTTCTTC.

CDR3 sequence (DNA): TGCGCCAGCAGCTTGGCTCTCCAGGAGCAGTTCTTC. It translates to CASSLALQEQFF. The chain combines TRBV5-1 with TRBJ2-1; D remains unclear. The CDR3 is 12 residues long. Deletions cut 0 bases from V and 10 bases from J, with 8 bases between. The V gene's germline CDR1 is SGHRS and CDR2 YFSETQ.

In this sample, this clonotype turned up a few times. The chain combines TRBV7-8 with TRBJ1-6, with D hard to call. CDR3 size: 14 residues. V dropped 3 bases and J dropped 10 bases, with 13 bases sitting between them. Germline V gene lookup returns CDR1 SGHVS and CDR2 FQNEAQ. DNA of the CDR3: TGTGCCAGCAGCTTCAGTGGGCAACGCTCACCCCTCCACTTT. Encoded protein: CASSFSGQRSPLHF.

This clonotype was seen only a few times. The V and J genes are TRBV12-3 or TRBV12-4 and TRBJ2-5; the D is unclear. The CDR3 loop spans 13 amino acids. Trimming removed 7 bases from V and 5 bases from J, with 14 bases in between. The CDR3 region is CASTNWPMETQYF. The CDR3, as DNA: TGTGCCAGCACTAATTGGCCAATGGAGACCCAGTACTTC.

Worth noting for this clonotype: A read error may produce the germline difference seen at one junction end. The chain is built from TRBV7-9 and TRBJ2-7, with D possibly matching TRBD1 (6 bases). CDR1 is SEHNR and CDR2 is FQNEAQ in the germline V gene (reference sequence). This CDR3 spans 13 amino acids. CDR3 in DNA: TGTGCCAGTCGACAGGAAACCCGCTACCAGCAGTACTTC. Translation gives CASRQETRYQQYF.

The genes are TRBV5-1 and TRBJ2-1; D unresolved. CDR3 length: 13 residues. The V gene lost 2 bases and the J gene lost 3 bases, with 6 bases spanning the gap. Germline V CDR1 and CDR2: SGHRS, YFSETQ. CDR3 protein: CASSFRSYNEQFF. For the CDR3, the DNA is TGCGCCAGCAGCTTCCGGAGCTACAATGAGCAGTTCTTC.

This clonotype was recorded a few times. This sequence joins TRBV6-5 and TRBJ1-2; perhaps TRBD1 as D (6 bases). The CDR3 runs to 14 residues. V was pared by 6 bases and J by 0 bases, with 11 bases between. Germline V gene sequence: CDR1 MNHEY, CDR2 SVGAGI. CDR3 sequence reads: CASSWDTSNYGYTF. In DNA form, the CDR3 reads TGTGCCAGCAGCTGGGACACGTCTAACTATGGCTACACCTTC.

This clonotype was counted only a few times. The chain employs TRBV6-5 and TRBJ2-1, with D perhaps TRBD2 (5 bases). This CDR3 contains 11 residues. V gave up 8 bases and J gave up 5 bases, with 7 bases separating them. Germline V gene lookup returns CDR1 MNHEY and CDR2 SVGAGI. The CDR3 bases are TGTGCCAGCGGGAGAAACAATGAGCAGTTCTTC. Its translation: CASGRNNEQFF.

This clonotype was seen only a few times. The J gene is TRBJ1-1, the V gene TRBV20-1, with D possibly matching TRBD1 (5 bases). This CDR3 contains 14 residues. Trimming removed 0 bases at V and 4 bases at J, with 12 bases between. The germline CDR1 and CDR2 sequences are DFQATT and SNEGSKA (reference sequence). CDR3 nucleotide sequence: TGCAGTGCTAGAGATCGGCAGGGCACCACTGAAGCTTTCTTT. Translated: CSARDRQGTTEAFF.